The 14 T cell receptor beta chains given below trace back to one sample, sequenced in a study of blood T cell repertoires in COVID-19. Profiling relied on immunoSEQ multiplex PCR, and the TCRdb table lists in-frame clones only, not all of them. The sample includes 85,000 to 120,000 clones, approximately 85% seen only once; the top ten take around 10%. Material for sequencing was peripheral blood. These receptors all come from a man aged 35 to 55 with active or convalescent COVID-19.

The CDR3 nucleotides are TGTGCCAGTAGGGACAGGGGCTACTCATCCATGAACACTGAAGCTTTCTTT. It codes for CASRDRGYSSMNTEAFF. V and J are TRBV19 and TRBJ1-1; 9 bases fit TRBD1. This CDR3 is 17 amino acids long. J gave up 0 bases and V 6 bases, and 11 bases lay outside the gene matches. Germline V gives CDR1 LNHDA, CDR2 SQIVND (reference sequence).

V is TRBV19 and J is TRBJ1-2; TRBD1 matches 8 bases. CDR1 LNHDA and CDR2 SQIVND come from the germline V gene (reference sequence). CDR3 size: 14 residues. Trimming at V came to 6 bases and at J to 2 bases, leaving 5 bases not matched to a gene. CDR3 sequence (DNA): TGTGCCAGTAGGTCAGGGGGCGCGAACTATGGCTACACCTTC. Protein product: CASRSGGANYGYTF.

The genes are TRBV25-1 and TRBJ2-4; possibly TRBD2 for D (7 bases). V was pared by 2 bases and J by 1 base, with 12 bases between. There are 16 residues in the CDR3. Germline values: CDR1 MGHDK, CDR2 SYGVNS. The CDR3 reads CASSEGGAHAKNIQYF. The CDR3 DNA reads TGTGCCAGCAGTGAAGGGGGGGCGCATGCCAAAAACATTCAGTACTTC.

CDR3 residues: CASSLWQGAAGELFF. The CDR3 DNA is TGTGCCAGCAGCTTGTGGCAGGGCGCGGCGGGGGAGCTGTTTTTT. The V call is TRBV7-3, the J call TRBJ2-2; a possible D gene is TRBD1 (5 bases). Per the germline V gene, CDR1 is SGHTA and CDR2 is FQGTGA. Trimming took off 3 bases at V and 8 bases at J, with 16 bases between the two ends. The CDR3 is 15 residues long. The entire variable domain, with the rest obtained from reference TRBV7-3 and TRBJ2-2, is as follows: GAGVSQTPSNKVTEKGKYVELRCDPISGHTALYWYRQSLGQGPEFLIYFQGTGAADDSGLPNDRFFAVRPEGSVSTLKIQRTERGDSAVYLCASSLWQGAAGELFFGEGSRLTVL.

J is TRBJ1-3 and V is TRBV7-2; 7 bases fit TRBD1. The V segment lost 6 bases and the J segment 2 bases; nucleotides outside the gene matches: 10. From germline, CDR1 is SGHTA and CDR2 FQGNSA. This CDR3 has 16 amino acids. CDR3 nucleotides: TGTGCCAGCAGACCAATTGGGACAGTGACTGGAAACACCATATATTTT. Translation gives CASRPIGTVTGNTIYF.

The gene calls are TRBV5-1 and TRBJ1-4; 8 nucleotides line up with TRBD1. The V gene's germline CDR1 is SGHRS and CDR2 YFSETQ. This CDR3 has 17 residues. The J segment lost 4 bases and the V segment lost 0 bases, leaving 8 bases of the junction unmatched. CDR3 region: CASSLAPGQGINEKLFF. The DNA for the CDR3 is TGCGCCAGCAGCTTGGCCCCTGGACAGGGAATTAATGAAAAACTGTTTTTT. Supplemented by reference TRBV5-1 and TRBJ1-4, the full variable domain reads KAGVTQTPRYLIKTRGQQVTLSCSPISGHRSVSWYQQTPGQGLQFLFEYFSETQRNKGNFPGRFSGRQFSNSRSEMNVSTLELGDSALYLCASSLAPGQGINEKLFFGSGTQLSVL.

The sample holds a few counts of this clone. The chain employs TRBV7-9 and TRBJ1-1; 7 positions match TRBD1. CDR1 SEHNR and CDR2 FQNEAQ come from the germline V gene (reference sequence). V lost 5 bases and J lost 1; bases outside the gene matches: 4. There are 14 residues in the CDR3. The CDR3 loop reads CASSTQGGNTEAFF. The DNA of the CDR3 is TGTGCCAGCAGCACCCAGGGGGGGAACACTGAAGCTTTCTTT.

Here the CDR3 reads CASSDTGRSYGYTF. The CDR3 DNA is TGTGCCAGCAGCGACACCGGGAGATCCTATGGCTACACCTTC. V is TRBV3-1 (or the pseudogene TRBV3-2) and J is TRBJ1-2; no definite D call. Looked up from germline, CDR1 is LGHDT and CDR2 is YNNKEL (reference sequence). V dropped 5 bases and J dropped 4 bases, with 14 bases sitting between them. CDR3 length: 14 residues.

This clone was detected only once. The V call is TRBV27, the J call TRBJ2-5; TRBD2 matches at 9 bases. V shed 2 bases and J 5 bases; nucleotides not matched to a gene: 9. This CDR3 contains 16 residues. CDR1 MNHEY and CDR2 SMNVEV come from the germline V gene (reference sequence). The CDR3 DNA reads as TGTGCCAGCAGTTTAAGGCTTAGCGGGGGTTTGGAGACCCAGTACTTC. It yields the protein CASSLRLSGGLETQYF.

This sequence joins TRBV15 and TRBJ2-5; D might be TRBD2 (7 bases). CDR3 length: 15 residues. V was clipped by 1 base and J by 4 bases, with 13 bases between them. Germline V gives CDR1 LNHNV, CDR2 YYDKDF (reference sequence). The CDR3 here is CATSRGRGPRETQYF. DNA for the CDR3: TGTGCCACCAGCAGAGGGCGGGGGCCCAGAGAGACCCAGTACTTC. The full variable domain, completed using reference TRBV15 and TRBJ2-5, is DAMVIQNPRYQVTQFGKPVTLSCSQTLNHNVMYWYQQKSSQAPKLLFHYYDKDFNNEADTPDNFQSRRPNTSFCFLDIRSPGLGDTAMYLCATSRGRGPRETQYFGPGTRLLVL.

The rearrangement uses TRBV28 and TRBJ2-5, with D tentatively TRBD1 (6 bases). In germline, CDR1 is MDHEN, CDR2 SYDVKM. The V and J ends lost 4 bases and 2 bases respectively, with 11 bases between them. The CDR3 has 14 residues. The CDR3 nucleotides are TGTGCCAGCAGTTCCCGGGACACACAAGAGACCCAGTACTTC. It yields the protein CASSSRDTQETQYF. Based on the CDR3 plus reference TRBV28 and TRBJ2-5, the full variable domain is DVKVTQSSRYLVKRTGEKVFLECVQDMDHENMFWYRQDPGLGLRLIYFSYDVKMKEKGDIPEGYSVSREKKERFSLILESASTNQTSMYLCASSSRDTQETQYFGPGTRLLVL.

Comment on this clone: At the DNA level, this CDR3 is encoded by other sequences in the same sample as well. The gene calls are TRBV5-1 and TRBJ1-3; TRBD1 matches at 9 bases. Germline values: CDR1 SGHRS, CDR2 YFSETQ. The CDR3 loop spans 14 amino acids. V lost 4 bases and J lost 4; bases outside the gene matches: 3. The CDR3 coding sequence is TGCGCCAGCAGCCCACAGGGGGCCGGAAACACCATATATTTT. Its translation is CASSPQGAGNTIYF.

This chain connects TRBV29-1 to TRBJ1-1; 8 nucleotides agree with TRBD1. The CDR3 runs to 12 residues. V was clipped by 4 bases and J by 4 bases; unmatched bases: 2. Germline CDR1 is SQVTM and CDR2 is ANQGSEA. CDR3 amino acids: CSVGTGITEAFF. CDR3 in DNA: TGCAGCGTTGGGACAGGGATCACTGAAGCTTTCTTT.

This chain links TRBV19 with TRBJ1-2; TRBD1 might be the D (6 bases). The V end was cut by 8 bases, the J end by 2 bases, with 15 bases between. The germline CDR1 and CDR2 sequences are LNHDA and SQIVND (reference sequence). The CDR3 covers 14 residues. The CDR3 DNA reads TGTGCCAGTTCCCCCGTAGACAGGAACTATGGCTACACCTTC. This sequence encodes CASSPVDRNYGYTF.